Shown below are 26 T cell receptor beta chains from a single sample sequenced in a study of T cells after yellow fever vaccination. TCRdb passed the 5' RACE reads through MiXCR, listing each CDR3 protein once. The data contain roughly 110,000 distinct CDR3 sequences, 8% to 9.5% of them singletons. The sequencing here drew on CD8+ T cells sorted from PBMCs, taken 45 days after the yellow fever booster vaccination. These TCRs come from a man between 25 and 39 years old who received the YFV17D yellow fever vaccine.

This clonotype was seen ten or more times. The chain joins TRBV6-5 to TRBJ2-5, with TRBD1 as a possible D gene (5 bases). This CDR3 region has 14 residues. From germline, CDR1 is MNHEY and CDR2 SVGAGI. V lost 4 bases and J 0 bases, leaving 9 bases between the germline ends. The DNA of the CDR3 is TGTGCCAGCAGTTTAACAGGCAACCAAGAGACCCAGTACTTC. Encoded protein: CASSLTGNQETQYF.

This clonotype came up a few times. V gene TRBV15 combines with J gene TRBJ2-7; 14 nucleotides line up with TRBD2. The germline V gene encodes CDR1 LNHNV and CDR2 YYDKDF (reference sequence). Losses at the gene ends were 5 bases for V and 12 bases for J; bases not matched to a gene: 9. This CDR3 contains 14 residues. The CDR3 protein is CATSGGTSGSLRYF. The CDR3 bases are TGTGCCACCAGCGGGGGGACTAGCGGGAGTCTACGGTACTTC.

This chain uses TRBV4-1 with TRBJ2-1, with D uncertain. Per the germline V gene, CDR1 is MGHRA and CDR2 is YSYEKL. This CDR3 spans 13 amino acids. With 1 base removed from V and 5 bases from J, the gap between germline ends came to 6 bases. CDR3 bases: TGCGCCAGCAGCCAAGCGGGCCACAATGAGCAGTTCTTC. Its protein is CASSQAGHNEQFF.

The V and J genes are TRBV11-2 and TRBJ2-2; 11 positions agree with TRBD1. V trimming: 5 bases; J trimming: 0 bases; junction bases outside the gene matches: 8. Germline V gene data show CDR1 as SGHAT and CDR2 as FQNNGV. The CDR3 runs to 18 residues. The CDR3 loop reads CASSVDGTGGSNTGELFF. In DNA, the CDR3 is TGTGCCAGCAGCGTCGACGGGACAGGGGGTTCGAACACCGGGGAGCTGTTTTTT.

V and J are TRBV4-3 and TRBJ2-3, with D perhaps matching TRBD1 (6 bases). The germline gives CDR1 LGHNA, CDR2 YSLEER. CDR3 length: 15 amino acids. Deletions cut 0 bases from V and 2 bases from J, with 9 bases between. CDR3 in DNA: TGCGCCAGCAGCCAAGACGGGACAATCACAGATACGCAGTATTTT. It specifies CASSQDGTITDTQYF.

The chain recombines TRBV30 with TRBJ2-1; D possibly matches TRBD1 or TRBD2 (6 bases each). Per germline, CDR1 GTSNPN and CDR2 SVGIG (reference sequence). The CDR3 is 14 residues long. V was shortened by 8 bases and J by 8 bases, with 22 bases between the two germline ends. Here the CDR3 DNA reads TGTGCCGAAGGGATGGGGGGCGCAGCCTATGAGCAGTTCTTC. Encoded protein: CAEGMGGAAYEQFF. The whole variable domain, remainder taken from reference TRBV30 and TRBJ2-1, is SQTIHQWPATLVQPVGSPLSLECTVEGTSNPNLYWYRQAAGRGLQLLFYSVGIGQISSEVPQNLSASRPQDRQFILSSKKLLLSDSGFYLCAEGMGGAAYEQFFGPGTRLTVL.

The sample holds many counts of this clonotype. The V and J genes are TRBV5-5 and TRBJ2-7, with unresolved D. Germline V gives CDR1 SGHKS, CDR2 YYEKEE (reference sequence). Deletions cut 1 base from V and 3 bases from J, with 14 bases between. There are 15 residues in the CDR3. The CDR3 DNA is TGTGCCAGCAGCTTGACGGCCACACACTACTACGAGCAGTACTTC. Amino acids: CASSLTATHYYEQYF.

CDR3 in DNA: TGTGCCACCAGCAGACAGGGGGACGGAAACACCATATATTTT. Translating it yields CATSRQGDGNTIYF. The genes are TRBV15 and TRBJ1-3; 7 nucleotides line up with TRBD1. V dropped 2 bases and J dropped 4; count of bases not matched to a gene: 2. Germline V gene sequence: CDR1 LNHNV, CDR2 YYDKDF (reference sequence). This CDR3 comprises 14 residues.

This clonotype was observed a few times. The chain links TRBV5-1 to TRBJ2-5; D possibly corresponds to TRBD1 (5 bases). The germline V and J ends were trimmed by 4 bases and 1 base, with 14 bases remaining between them. This CDR3 contains 15 residues. Per the germline V gene, CDR1 is SGHRS and CDR2 is YFSETQ. The CDR3: CASSPLTGSQETQYF. CDR3 DNA sequence: TGCGCCAGCAGCCCTCTCACAGGTTCCCAAGAGACCCAGTACTTC. Drawing the rest from reference TRBV5-1 and TRBJ2-5, the complete variable domain is KAGVTQTPRYLIKTRGQQVTLSCSPISGHRSVSWYQQTPGQGLQFLFEYFSETQRNKGNFPGRFSGRQFSNSRSEMNVSTLELGDSALYLCASSPLTGSQETQYFGPGTRLLVL.

This clonotype showed up many times. The chain employs TRBV7-2 and TRBJ2-5; the D is unclear. The CDR3 has 11 residues. V lost 4 bases and J 3 bases, leaving 3 bases between the germline ends. Germline CDR1 and CDR2: SGHTA and FQGNSA. The CDR3 protein is CASSSEETQYF. The CDR3 nucleotides are TGTGCCAGCAGCTCCGAAGAGACCCAGTACTTC.

This clonotype was counted at least ten times. The V and J genes are TRBV12-3 or TRBV12-4 and TRBJ2-1; 8 bases match TRBD2. With 3 bases clipped from V and 6 bases from J, the junction kept 4 bases outside the gene matches. The CDR3 runs 14 residues. CDR3 sequence reads: CASSLEAGVNEQFF. Written as DNA, the CDR3 is TGTGCCAGCAGTTTGGAAGCGGGAGTCAATGAGCAGTTCTTC.

V and J are TRBV12-3 or TRBV12-4 and TRBJ1-1; D is undetermined. Trimming stripped 6 bases from V and 1 base from J, with 18 bases between. The CDR3 runs 16 residues. CDR3 in amino acids: CASSFDRGRPNTEAFF. CDR3 sequence (DNA): TGTGCCAGCAGCTTTGACCGCGGCAGGCCGAACACTGAAGCTTTCTTT.

This clonotype showed up many times. The chain has TRBV27 and TRBJ2-7; 7 bases match TRBD1. The CDR3 consists of 13 residues. Per germline, CDR1 MNHEY and CDR2 SMNVEV (reference sequence). V trimming: 6 bases; J trimming: 3 bases; junction bases outside the gene matches: 5. CDR3 protein: CASSQGQHYEQYF. CDR3 nucleotide sequence: TGTGCCAGCAGCCAGGGACAGCACTACGAGCAGTACTTC.

This clonotype was seen at least ten times. The chain recombines TRBV18 with TRBJ2-1; D possibly corresponds to TRBD1 (5 bases). Germline V CDR1 and CDR2: KGHSH, LQKENI. Trimming cost V 3 bases and J 5 bases, with 8 bases left between them. CDR3 length: 13 residues. The CDR3 DNA reads TGTGCCAGCTCACCCGTCAGGGACAATGAGCAGTTCTTC. Protein sequence: CASSPVRDNEQFF.

The table lists this clonotype with many counts. This chain links TRBV5-1 with TRBJ2-2, with TRBD1 matching over 7 bases. Germline assignment: CDR1 SGHRS and CDR2 YFSETQ. CDR3 length: 15 residues. V shed 3 bases and J 4 bases; nucleotides not matched to a gene: 6. CDR3 residues: CASSSWDSPTGELFF. The CDR3 coding sequence is TGCGCCAGCAGCTCGTGGGACAGTCCCACCGGGGAGCTGTTTTTT. Together with reference TRBV5-1 and TRBJ2-2, the CDR3 gives the full variable domain: KAGVTQTPRYLIKTRGQQVTLSCSPISGHRSVSWYQQTPGQGLQFLFEYFSETQRNKGNFPGRFSGRQFSNSRSEMNVSTLELGDSALYLCASSSWDSPTGELFFGEGSRLTVL.

The V and J genes are TRBV30 and TRBJ2-1, with a possible D match to TRBD2 (6 bases). Germline V CDR1 and CDR2: GTSNPN, SVGIG (reference sequence). Trimming shortened V by 8 bases and J by 0 bases, and 14 bases separated the two germline ends. There are 14 residues in the CDR3. CDR3 coding DNA: TGTGCCACCCCGACTAGGAGCTCCTACAATGAGCAGTTCTTC. Protein sequence: CATPTRSSYNEQFF.

This clonotype was recorded a few times. The J gene is TRBJ2-1, the V gene TRBV30; TRBD2 matches at 9 bases. J lost 4 bases, V lost 5 bases, and 6 bases had no gene match. This CDR3 has 14 residues. From germline, CDR1 is GTSNPN and CDR2 SVGIG (reference sequence). CDR3 nucleotide sequence: TGTGCCTGGGGGGGTAGCGGGAGATACAATGAGCAGTTCTTC. Protein: CAWGGSGRYNEQFF. Complete variable domain (other parts from reference TRBV30 and TRBJ2-1): SQTIHQWPATLVQPVGSPLSLECTVEGTSNPNLYWYRQAAGRGLQLLFYSVGIGQISSEVPQNLSASRPQDRQFILSSKKLLLSDSGFYLCAWGGSGRYNEQFFGPGTRLTVL.

The chain uses TRBV5-1 and TRBJ2-3, with D perhaps TRBD1 (7 bases). The CDR3 loop spans 18 amino acids. Per germline, CDR1 SGHRS and CDR2 YFSETQ. Trimming removed 4 bases from V and 1 base from J, with 22 bases in between. The CDR3 protein is CASSPNPWRGRGTDTQYF. The CDR3 nucleotides are TGCGCCAGCAGCCCTAACCCCTGGAGGGGGCGGGGCACAGATACGCAGTATTTT.

The chain employs TRBV20-1 and TRBJ2-7; D is perhaps TRBD1 (5 bases). The V gene lost 0 bases and the J gene lost 4 bases, with 13 bases spanning the gap. The CDR3 loop spans 14 amino acids. Germline loops: CDR1 DFQATT, CDR2 SNEGSKA (reference sequence). The CDR3: CSARDKGRGYEQYF. CDR3 in DNA: TGCAGTGCTAGAGATAAGGGGCGAGGTTACGAGCAGTACTTC.

In its sample, this clonotype was seen many times. The CDR3 loop is CASLTGNTIYF. The CDR3 nucleotides read TGTGCCAGTCTCACTGGAAACACCATATATTTT. V and J are TRBV6-5 and TRBJ1-3, with D hard to call. Trimming cost V 9 bases and J 2 bases, with 5 bases left between them. The CDR3 totals 11 residues. Germline V gene data show CDR1 as MNHEY and CDR2 as SVGAGI.

The chain uses TRBV4-3 and TRBJ2-7; D may be TRBD2 (6 bases). V shed 1 base and J shed 0 bases, with 10 bases lying between them. Looked up from germline, CDR1 is LGHNA and CDR2 is YSLEER. The CDR3 totals 15 residues. CDR3 amino acids: CASSQAGASSYEQYF. CDR3 bases: TGCGCCAGCAGCCAAGCGGGAGCGAGCTCCTACGAGCAGTACTTC.

As regards this clonotype: With a much larger clone just one base away, this may be a read error. The CDR3 loop is CASRSTGVGEQYF. The DNA for the CDR3 is TGTGCCAGCCGTTCGACGGGAGTAGGGGAGCAGTACTTC. The chain recombines TRBV12-3 or TRBV12-4 with TRBJ2-7, with a possible D match to TRBD2 (6 bases). V was clipped by 8 bases and J by 7 bases, with 18 bases between them. The CDR3 has 13 amino acids.

The chain combines TRBV27 with TRBJ2-7, with D tentatively TRBD2 (6 bases). CDR1 is MNHEY, CDR2 SMNVEV, per germline (reference sequence). V was cut by 5 bases and J by 3 bases, with 11 bases left in between. This CDR3 region has 13 residues. This CDR3 is CASSGLSGYEQYF. CDR3 in DNA: TGTGCCAGCAGTGGACTATCTGGCTACGAGCAGTACTTC.

This clonotype has at least ten counts. The V gene is TRBV5-1, the J gene TRBJ1-3; D is unresolved. Trimming pared 10 bases from V and 4 bases from J, leaving 12 bases between. Germline assignment: CDR1 SGHRS and CDR2 YFSETQ. The CDR3 has 12 residues. As DNA, the CDR3 is TGCGCCCCGGACTCGAGGGGAAACACCATATATTTT. Its translation is CAPDSRGNTIYF.

This clonotype was recorded at least ten times. The gene calls are TRBV4-2 and TRBJ2-7; perhaps D is TRBD1 or TRBD2 (5 bases each). Germline V lookup: CDR1 LGHNA, CDR2 YNFKEQ. The CDR3 runs 17 residues. Trimming stripped 2 bases from V and 1 base from J, with 18 bases between. CDR3 sequence reads: CASSQRSVRDGSYEQYF. DNA for the CDR3: TGTGCCAGCAGCCAAAGATCGGTCCGGGACGGATCCTACGAGCAGTACTTC.

This clonotype came up many times. The chain is built from TRBV14 and TRBJ2-1; no firm D call. Germline CDR1 reads SGHDN; CDR2 reads FVKESK. The CDR3 runs 17 residues. Trimming removed 0 bases at V and 4 bases at J, with 16 bases between. CDR3 nucleotides: TGTGCCAGCAGCCAAGATTCGGAACTACCCACTTACAATGAGCAGTTCTTC. Its translation: CASSQDSELPTYNEQFF.